This T cell receptor (beta chain) emerged from a study of shared clonotypes between healthy human individuals. With 6 bases removed from V and 6 bases from J, the gap between germline ends came to 9 bases. The CDR3 has 11 amino acids. Germline assignment: CDR1 ENHRY and CDR2 SYGVKD. Using immunoSEQ multiplex PCR, the repertoire was profiled, and TCRdb retains in-frame clones only, with some absent. Of under 2,500,000 clones listed, almost 96% are singletons. The material sequenced was naive CD4+ T cells sorted from blood. Subset denoted: CD45RA+ positively selected. The chain joins TRBV10-3 to TRBJ2-7; the D is unclear. The receptor comes from a man in his late teens or twenties in good health. The CDR3 protein is CAISPGAEQYF. The CDR3 DNA is TGTGCCATCAGCCCAGGTGCCGAGCAGTACTTC.